This T cell receptor beta chain was sequenced during a study of cytomegalovirus exposure and HLA in healthy donors. 13 Jbeta primers and 60 Vbeta primers were used for the PCR. Data came from immunoSEQ multiplex PCR; TCRdb stores just in-frame clones and leaves some out. In all, the sample yields about 48,000 clones. The receptor's source is a male donor in good health and CMV-seropositive. The sample consisted of PBMCs.

The CDR3 sequence is CASTDRQNTEAFF. DNA of the CDR3: TGTGCCAGCACCGACAGGCAGAACACTGAAGCTTTCTTT. The chain recombines TRBV7-2 with TRBJ1-1, with D possibly TRBD1 on 6 matching bases. Trimming removed 7 bases from V and 1 base from J, with 10 bases in between. This CDR3 is built from 13 residues. CDR1 is SGHTA and CDR2 is FQGNSA in the germline V gene.